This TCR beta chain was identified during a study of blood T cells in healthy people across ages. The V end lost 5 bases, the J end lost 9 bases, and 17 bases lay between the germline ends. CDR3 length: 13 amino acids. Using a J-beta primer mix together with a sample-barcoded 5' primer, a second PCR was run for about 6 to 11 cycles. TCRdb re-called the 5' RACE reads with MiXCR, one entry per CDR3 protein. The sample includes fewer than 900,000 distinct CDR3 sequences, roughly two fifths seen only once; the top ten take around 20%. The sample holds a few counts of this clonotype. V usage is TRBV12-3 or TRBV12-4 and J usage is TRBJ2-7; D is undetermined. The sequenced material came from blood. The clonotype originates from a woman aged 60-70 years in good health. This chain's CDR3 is CASSLLLGSGQYF. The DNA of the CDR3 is TGTGCCAGCAGTCTCCTTCTAGGATCGGGGCAGTACTTC.